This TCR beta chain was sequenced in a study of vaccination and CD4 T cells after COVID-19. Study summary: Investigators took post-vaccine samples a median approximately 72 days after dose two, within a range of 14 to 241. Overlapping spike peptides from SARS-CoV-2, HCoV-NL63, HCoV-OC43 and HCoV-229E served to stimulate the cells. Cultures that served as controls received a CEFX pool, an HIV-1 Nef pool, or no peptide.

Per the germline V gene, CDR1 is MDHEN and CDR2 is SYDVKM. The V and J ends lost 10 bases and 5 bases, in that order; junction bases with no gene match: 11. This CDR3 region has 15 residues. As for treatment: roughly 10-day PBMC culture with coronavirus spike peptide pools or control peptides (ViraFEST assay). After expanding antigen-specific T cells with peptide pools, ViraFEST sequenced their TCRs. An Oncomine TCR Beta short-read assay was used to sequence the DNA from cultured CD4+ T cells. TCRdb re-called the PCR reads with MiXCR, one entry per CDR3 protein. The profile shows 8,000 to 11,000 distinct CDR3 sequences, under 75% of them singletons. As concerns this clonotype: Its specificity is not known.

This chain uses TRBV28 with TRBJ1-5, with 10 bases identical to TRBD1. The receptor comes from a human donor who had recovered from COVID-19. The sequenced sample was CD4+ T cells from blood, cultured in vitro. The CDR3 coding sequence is TGTGCCACCTTAGGGGGACAGGGGACGTATCAGCCCCAGCATTTT. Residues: CATLGGQGTYQPQHF.